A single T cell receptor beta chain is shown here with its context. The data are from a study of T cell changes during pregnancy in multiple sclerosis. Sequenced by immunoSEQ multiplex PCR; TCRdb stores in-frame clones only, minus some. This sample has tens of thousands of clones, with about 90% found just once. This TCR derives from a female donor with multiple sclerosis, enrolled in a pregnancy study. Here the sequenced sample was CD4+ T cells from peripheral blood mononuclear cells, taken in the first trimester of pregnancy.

The CDR3 DNA follows: TGTGCCAGCAGCGGGGACAGGGGAAGGAATCAGCCCCAGCATTTT. Protein sequence: CASSGDRGRNQPQHF. The chain uses TRBV5-6 and TRBJ1-5, with TRBD1 matching over 10 bases. Germline-derived CDR1 and CDR2 are SGHDT and YYEEEE. This CDR3 contains 15 residues. V shed 4 bases and J 4 bases; nucleotides not matched to a gene: 5. Supplemented by reference TRBV5-6 and TRBJ1-5, the full variable domain reads DAGVTQSPTHLIKTRGQQVTLRCSPKSGHDTVSWYQQALGQGPQFIFQYYEEEERQRGNFPDRFSGHQFPNYSSELNVNALLLGDSALYLCASSGDRGRNQPQHFGDGTRLSIL.